The 3 T cell receptor beta chains given below trace back to one sample, sequenced in a study of T cells in Graves' hyperthyroidism and ophthalmopathy. Amplification yielded TCR beta CDR3 regions, with RNA transcripts as the source. During a first-round RT-PCR of the TCR CDR3, the HTBI primer set was used. Using its own MiXCR run on the multiplex PCR reads, TCRdb lists one record per CDR3 protein. The data show some 360,000 distinct CDR3 sequences, 15% to 20% seen once. The sample consisted of blood. The receptors were sampled from a middle-aged woman with Graves' ophthalmopathy.

This clonotype has only a few counts. The chain couples TRBV30 to TRBJ2-7, with 8 bases matching TRBD2. The CDR3 loop spans 14 amino acids. The V gene's germline CDR1 is GTSNPN and CDR2 SVGIG (reference sequence). V was pared by 1 base and J by 3 bases, with 5 bases of the junction left unmatched. CDR3 sequence (DNA): TGTGCCTGGAGTGGGGCGGGAGGCCACTACGAGCAGTACTTC. This encodes CAWSGAGGHYEQYF.

This clonotype was picked up many times. The rearrangement links TRBV28 to TRBJ1-5, with 7 bases matching TRBD1. Germline values: CDR1 MDHEN, CDR2 SYDVKM. This CDR3 is 15 amino acids long. After removal of 5 bases from V and 1 base from J, the junction contained 5 bases not matched to a gene. The CDR3 DNA reads TGTGCCAGCAGTCGGTTCAGGGGGAGCAATCAGCCCCAGCATTTT. Amino acid sequence: CASSRFRGSNQPQHF.

In this sample, this clonotype turned up many times. The CDR3, as DNA: TGTGCCAGCAGTTTATTAATGATGGGCTCGGGCGAGCAGTACTTC. Its protein is CASSLLMMGSGEQYF. The chain uses TRBV27 and TRBJ2-7; no reliable D call. V was shortened by 1 base and J by 6 bases, with 16 bases between the two germline ends. CDR1 and CDR2 from the germline V gene are MNHEY and SMNVEV (reference sequence). The CDR3 totals 15 residues.